Listed below are T cell receptor beta chains from one sample, sequenced in a study of T cells in Graves' hyperthyroidism and ophthalmopathy. One entry per CDR3 protein, called by TCRdb with MiXCR from the multiplex PCR reads. The table shows 370,000 or so distinct CDR3 sequences, with about 13% occurring only once. What was sequenced was blood. These TCRs come from a man aged 25-40 years with Graves' hyperthyroidism that later progressed to Graves' ophthalmopathy. Each CDR3 is given with its conserved first and last residue. D genes are given only for firm matches. Some rows mark clone size as missing; the rest say once, few, many or name a class of expanded clone.

D: TRBD1; J: TRBJ1-6; V: TRBV20-1; size: NA; CDR3: CSAKSGTGNSPLHF; DNA: TGCAGTGCCAAATCAGGGACAGGGAATTCACCCCTCCACTTT
D: TRBD1; J: TRBJ1-6; V: TRBV4-2; size: NA; CDR3: CASSQDPGQGQSPLHF; DNA: TGTGCCAGCAGCCAAGACCCGGGACAGGGACAGTCACCCCTCCACTTT
D: NA; J: TRBJ2-1; V: TRBV28; size: NA; CDR3: CASSLSGEQFF; DNA: TGTGCCAGCAGTTTATCCGGGGAGCAGTTCTTC
D: TRBD2; J: TRBJ2-1; V: TRBV27; size: many; CDR3: CASSGTSGGLYNEQFF; DNA: TGTGCCAGCAGTGGGACTAGCGGGGGGCTCTACAATGAGCAGTTCTTC
D: TRBD2; J: TRBJ2-5; V: TRBV29-1; size: many; CDR3: CSVEGTSGRETQYF; DNA: TGCAGCGTTGAGGGGACTAGCGGTAGAGAGACCCAGTACTTC
D: NA; J: TRBJ2-1; V: TRBV3-1; size: NA; CDR3: CASSLRDGVNEQFF; DNA: TGTGCCAGCAGCCTCCGGGACGGAGTCAATGAGCAGTTCTTC
D: TRBD1; J: TRBJ1-4; V: TRBV29-1; size: many; CDR3: CSAETGANEKLFF; DNA: TGCAGCGCAGAAACAGGGGCTAATGAAAAACTGTTTTTT
D: TRBD1; J: TRBJ2-7; V: TRBV19; size: many; CDR3: CASSFGQGAPYEQYF; DNA: TGTGCCAGTAGTTTCGGACAGGGGGCCCCCTACGAGCAGTACTTC
D: NA; J: TRBJ2-5; V: TRBV5-5; size: few; CDR3: CASSLVAGPRYQETQYF; DNA: TGTGCCAGCAGCTTGGTTGCGGGACCCAGGTACCAAGAGACCCAGTACTTC
D: NA; J: TRBJ1-1; V: TRBV19; size: many; CDR3: CASRQFQNTEAFF; DNA: TGTGCCAGCAGACAGTTCCAGAACACTGAAGCTTTCTTT
D: TRBD2; J: TRBJ2-4; V: TRBV7-2; size: many; CDR3: CASSLGPAGGPNIQYF; DNA: TGTGCCAGCAGCCTAGGACCAGCGGGGGGGCCCAACATTCAGTACTTC
D: NA; J: TRBJ1-2; V: TRBV4-1; size: NA; CDR3: CASSQGGGDYGYTF; DNA: TGCGCCAGCAGCCAAGGAGGGGGTGACTATGGCTACACCTTC
D: NA; J: TRBJ1-4; V: TRBV7-9; size: few; CDR3: CASSMSGARANEKLFF; DNA: TGTGCCAGCAGCATGTCGGGGGCAAGGGCTAATGAAAAACTGTTTTTT
D: NA; J: TRBJ1-1; V: TRBV5-4; size: NA; CDR3: CASSPDTNTEAFF; DNA: TGTGCCAGCAGCCCTGACACGAACACTGAAGCTTTCTTT
D: NA; J: TRBJ1-1; V: TRBV28; size: many; CDR3: CASSGNGGREAFF; DNA: TGTGCCAGCAGCGGGAATGGGGGCCGTGAAGCTTTCTTT
D: TRBD2; J: TRBJ2-1; V: TRBV20-1; size: NA; CDR3: CSARDWVGGGGNEQFF; DNA: TGCAGTGCTAGAGATTGGGTCGGCGGGGGGGGAAATGAGCAGTTCTTC
D: NA; J: TRBJ2-1; V: TRBV5-1; size: few; CDR3: CASMTGDYNEQFF; DNA: TGCGCCAGCATGACAGGCGATTACAATGAGCAGTTCTTC
D: TRBD2; J: TRBJ2-3; V: TRBV27; size: NA; CDR3: CASSPGLAVDTQYF; DNA: TGTGCCAGCAGTCCGGGACTAGCGGTAGATACGCAGTATTTT
D: TRBD2; J: TRBJ2-4; V: TRBV28; size: few; CDR3: CASTWGGKNIQYF; DNA: TGTGCCAGTACCTGGGGGGGGAAAAACATTCAGTACTTC
D: NA; J: TRBJ1-2; V: TRBV7-6; size: many; CDR3: CASSPISGTFGYTF; DNA: TGTGCCAGCAGCCCCATTTCCGGGACCTTCGGCTACACCTTC
D: NA; J: TRBJ2-7; V: TRBV7-9; size: few; CDR3: CASSQSRVAEQYF; DNA: TGTGCCAGCAGCCAAAGCAGGGTTGCCGAGCAGTACTTC
D: TRBD1; J: TRBJ1-1; V: TRBV10-1; size: few; CDR3: CASSDQGQGNTEAFF; DNA: TGCGCCAGCAGTGATCAGGGACAGGGGAACACTGAAGCTTTCTTT
D: NA; J: TRBJ1-2; V: TRBV28; size: NA; CDR3: CASNLRIGAGYTF; DNA: TGTGCCAGCAACCTAAGGATAGGGGCTGGCTACACCTTC
D: NA; J: TRBJ2-3; V: TRBV9; size: few; CDR3: CASSGGDTQYF; DNA: TGTGCCAGCTCAGGGGGGGATACGCAGTATTTT
D: NA; J: TRBJ1-2; V: TRBV2; size: many; CDR3: CASSSGIVLPNYGYTF; DNA: TGTGCCAGCAGTTCAGGCATCGTGCTCCCTAACTATGGCTACACCTTC
D: NA; J: TRBJ1-1; V: TRBV7-9; size: once; CDR3: CASSFNAEAFF; DNA: TGTGCCAGCAGCTTCAACGCTGAAGCTTTCTTT